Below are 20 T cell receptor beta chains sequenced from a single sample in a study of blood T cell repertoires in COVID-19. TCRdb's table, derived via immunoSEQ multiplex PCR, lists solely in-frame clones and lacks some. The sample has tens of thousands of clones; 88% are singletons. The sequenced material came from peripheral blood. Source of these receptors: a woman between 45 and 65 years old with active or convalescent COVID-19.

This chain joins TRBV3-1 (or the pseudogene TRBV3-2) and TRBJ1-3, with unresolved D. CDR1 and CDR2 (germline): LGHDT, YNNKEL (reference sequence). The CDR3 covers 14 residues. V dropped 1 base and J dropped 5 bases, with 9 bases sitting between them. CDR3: CASSQGTVRNTIYF. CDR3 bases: TGTGCCAGCAGCCAAGGTACAGTTAGAAACACCATATATTTT.

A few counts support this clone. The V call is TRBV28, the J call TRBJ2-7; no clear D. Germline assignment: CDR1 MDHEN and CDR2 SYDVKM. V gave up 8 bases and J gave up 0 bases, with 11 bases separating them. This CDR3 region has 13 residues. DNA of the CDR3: TGTGCCAGCGGCACGCCAGGCTCCTACGAGCAGTACTTC. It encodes CASGTPGSYEQYF.

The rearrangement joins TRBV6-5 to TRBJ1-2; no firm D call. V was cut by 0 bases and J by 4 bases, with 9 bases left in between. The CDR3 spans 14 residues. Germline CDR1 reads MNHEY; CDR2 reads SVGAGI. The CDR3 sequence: CASSYSAAGYGYTF. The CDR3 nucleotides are TGTGCCAGCAGTTACTCAGCAGCGGGCTATGGCTACACCTTC.

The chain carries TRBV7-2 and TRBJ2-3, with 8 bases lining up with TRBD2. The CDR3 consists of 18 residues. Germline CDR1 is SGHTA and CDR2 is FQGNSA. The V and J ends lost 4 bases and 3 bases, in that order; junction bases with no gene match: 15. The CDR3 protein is CASSSHLMSGSETDTQYF. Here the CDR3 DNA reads TGTGCCAGCAGCTCCCACTTAATGAGCGGGAGTGAAACAGATACGCAGTATTTT.

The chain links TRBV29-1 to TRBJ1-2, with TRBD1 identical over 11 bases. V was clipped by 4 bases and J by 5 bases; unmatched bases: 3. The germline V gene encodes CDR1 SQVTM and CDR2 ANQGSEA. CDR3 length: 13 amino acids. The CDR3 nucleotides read TGCAGCGTTGTTGGGACAGGGGGTTATGGCTACACCTTC. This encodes CSVVGTGGYGYTF.

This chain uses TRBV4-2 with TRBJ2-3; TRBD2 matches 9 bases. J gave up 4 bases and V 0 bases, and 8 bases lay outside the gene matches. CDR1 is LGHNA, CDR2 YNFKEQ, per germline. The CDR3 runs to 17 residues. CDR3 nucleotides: TGTGCCAGCAGCCAAGAGTGGAGCGGCGGGGGGGCAGATACGCAGTATTTT. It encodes CASSQEWSGGGADTQYF.

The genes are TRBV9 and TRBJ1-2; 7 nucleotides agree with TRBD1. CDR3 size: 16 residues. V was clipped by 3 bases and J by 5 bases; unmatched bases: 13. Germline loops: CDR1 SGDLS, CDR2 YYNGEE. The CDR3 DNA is TGTGCCAGCAGCGAAGGGACAGATCCCCGGGTTTATGGCTACACCTTC. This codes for CASSEGTDPRVYGYTF.

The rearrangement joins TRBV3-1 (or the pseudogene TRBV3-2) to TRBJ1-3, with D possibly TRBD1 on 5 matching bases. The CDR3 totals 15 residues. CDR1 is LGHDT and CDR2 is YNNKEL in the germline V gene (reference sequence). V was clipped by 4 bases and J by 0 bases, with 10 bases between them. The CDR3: CASSLDTNSGNTIYF. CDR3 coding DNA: TGTGCCAGCAGCCTGGACACAAACTCTGGAAACACCATATATTTT.

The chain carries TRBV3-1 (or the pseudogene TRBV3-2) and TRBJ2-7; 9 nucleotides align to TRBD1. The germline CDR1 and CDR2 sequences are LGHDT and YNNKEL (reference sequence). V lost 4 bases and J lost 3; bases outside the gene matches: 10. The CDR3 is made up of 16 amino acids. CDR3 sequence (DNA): TGTGCCAGCAGCCCCCCAACAGGGGGCAGCAGCTACGAGCAGTACTTC. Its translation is CASSPPTGGSSYEQYF.

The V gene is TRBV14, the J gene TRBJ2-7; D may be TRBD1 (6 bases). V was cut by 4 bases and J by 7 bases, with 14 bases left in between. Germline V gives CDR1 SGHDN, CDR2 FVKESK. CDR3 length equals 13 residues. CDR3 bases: TGTGCCAGCAGCCCGACAGGAGTATCAGAGCAGTACTTC. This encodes CASSPTGVSEQYF.

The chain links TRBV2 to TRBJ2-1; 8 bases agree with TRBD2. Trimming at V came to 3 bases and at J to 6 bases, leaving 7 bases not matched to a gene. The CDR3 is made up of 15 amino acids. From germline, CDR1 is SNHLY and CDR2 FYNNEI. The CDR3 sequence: CASSDSLAGFNEQFF. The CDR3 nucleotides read TGTGCCAGCAGTGATAGTTTAGCGGGGTTCAATGAGCAGTTCTTC.

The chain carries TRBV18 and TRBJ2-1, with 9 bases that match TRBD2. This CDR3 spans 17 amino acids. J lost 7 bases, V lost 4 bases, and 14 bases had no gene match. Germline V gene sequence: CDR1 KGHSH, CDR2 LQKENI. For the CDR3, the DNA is TGTGCCAGCTCACTTGGAGTAGCGGGGGCTTTGGGGAATGAGCAGTTCTTC. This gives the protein CASSLGVAGALGNEQFF.

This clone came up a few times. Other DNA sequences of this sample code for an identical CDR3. The CDR3 DNA follows: TGTGCCAGCACTGGGCCCTCCTACGAGCAGTACTTC. It specifies CASTGPSYEQYF. The chain uses TRBV6-5 and TRBJ2-7; D remains ambiguous. This CDR3 comprises 12 residues. CDR1 is MNHEY, CDR2 SVGAGI, per germline. Trimming took 7 bases from V and 0 from J, leaving 7 bases between them.

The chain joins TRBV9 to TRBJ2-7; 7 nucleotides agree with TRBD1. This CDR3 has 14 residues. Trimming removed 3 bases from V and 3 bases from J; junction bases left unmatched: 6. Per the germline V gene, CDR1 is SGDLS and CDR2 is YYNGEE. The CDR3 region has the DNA TGTGCCAGCAGCGCTAGACAGGGTTACTACGAGCAGTACTTC. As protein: CASSARQGYYEQYF.

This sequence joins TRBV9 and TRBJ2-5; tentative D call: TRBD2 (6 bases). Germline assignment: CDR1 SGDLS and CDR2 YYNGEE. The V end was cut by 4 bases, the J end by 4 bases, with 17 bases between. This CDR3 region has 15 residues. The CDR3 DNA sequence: TGTGCCAGCAGCCCAGGGAGGATAGCGCCAGAGACCCAGTACTTC. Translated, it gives CASSPGRIAPETQYF.

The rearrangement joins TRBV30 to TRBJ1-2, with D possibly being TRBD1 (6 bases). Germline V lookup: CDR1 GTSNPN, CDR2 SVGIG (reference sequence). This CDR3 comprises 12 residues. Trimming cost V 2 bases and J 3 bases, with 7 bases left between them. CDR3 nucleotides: TGTGCCTGGAGTTCAGGGGACTATGGCTACACCTTC. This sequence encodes CAWSSGDYGYTF.

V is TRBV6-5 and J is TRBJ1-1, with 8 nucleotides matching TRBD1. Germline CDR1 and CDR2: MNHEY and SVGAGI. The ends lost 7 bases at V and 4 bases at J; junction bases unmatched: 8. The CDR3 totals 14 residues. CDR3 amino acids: CASKLGQGVTEAFF. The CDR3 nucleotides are TGTGCCAGCAAACTAGGACAGGGCGTCACTGAAGCTTTCTTT.

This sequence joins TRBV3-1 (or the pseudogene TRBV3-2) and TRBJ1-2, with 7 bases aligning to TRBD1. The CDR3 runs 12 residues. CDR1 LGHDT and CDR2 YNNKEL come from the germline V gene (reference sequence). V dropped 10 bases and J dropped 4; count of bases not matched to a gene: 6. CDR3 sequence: CATRDRAYGYTF. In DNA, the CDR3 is TGTGCCACCCGTGACAGGGCCTATGGCTACACCTTC.

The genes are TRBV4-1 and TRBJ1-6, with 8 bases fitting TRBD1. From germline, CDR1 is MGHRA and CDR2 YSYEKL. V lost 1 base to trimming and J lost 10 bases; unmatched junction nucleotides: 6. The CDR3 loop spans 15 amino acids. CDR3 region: CASSQAPGGISPLHF. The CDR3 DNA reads TGCGCCAGCAGCCAAGCTCCAGGGGGCATATCACCCCTCCACTTT.

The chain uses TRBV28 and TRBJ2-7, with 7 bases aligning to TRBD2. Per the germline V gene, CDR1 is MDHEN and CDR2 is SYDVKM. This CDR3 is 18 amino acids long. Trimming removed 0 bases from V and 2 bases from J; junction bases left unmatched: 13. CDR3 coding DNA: TGTGCCAGCAGTTTATGGAACGGGAGGAGGCGGGAAACCTACGAGCAGTACTTC. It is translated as CASSLWNGRRRETYEQYF. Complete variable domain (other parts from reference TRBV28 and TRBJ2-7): DVKVTQSSRYLVKRTGEKVFLECVQDMDHENMFWYRQDPGLGLRLIYFSYDVKMKEKGDIPEGYSVSREKKERFSLILESASTNQTSMYLCASSLWNGRRRETYEQYFGPGTRLTVT.